One sample yielded the 26 T cell receptor beta chains listed below, sequenced in a study of T cells after yellow fever vaccination. TCRdb ran MiXCR on the 5' RACE reads and lists one entry per CDR3 protein. The table includes approximately 250,000 distinct CDR3 sequences, about 7% detected once. Sequenced material: CD4+ T cells sorted from PBMCs, taken on the day of the yellow fever booster vaccination. The source is a man aged 30 to 39 who received the YFV17D yellow fever vaccine.

Worth noting for this clonotype: At one end, the junction sequence differs from germline, possibly due to a read error. The chain is built from TRBV7-7 and TRBJ2-2; the D call may be TRBD1 or TRBD2 (5 bases each). The CDR3 totals 18 residues. Looked up from germline, CDR1 is SSHAT and CDR2 is FNYEAQ (reference sequence). As DNA, the CDR3 is TGTGCTAGCAGCTTATTCATCGGGGCAGGGCTAAACACCGGGGAGCTGTTTTTT. Amino acid sequence: CASSLFIGAGLNTGELFF.

The sample holds many counts of this clonotype. The chain carries TRBV5-1 and TRBJ2-3; 9 positions match TRBD1. V gave up 3 bases and J gave up 6 bases; unmatched junction bases: 8. This CDR3 has 15 residues. Germline loops: CDR1 SGHRS, CDR2 YFSETQ. Written as DNA, the CDR3 is TGCGCCAGCAGCTGGAGCTACAGGGGGCTCGATACGCAGTATTTT. Amino acids: CASSWSYRGLDTQYF.

At least ten counts were recorded for this clonotype. The rearrangement joins TRBV20-1 to TRBJ1-1; D unresolved. Germline-derived CDR1 and CDR2 are DFQATT and SNEGSKA (reference sequence). The CDR3 has 14 amino acids. V gave up 3 bases and J gave up 1 base, with 12 bases separating them. The CDR3 loop reads CSARPRIENTEAFF. In nucleotides, the CDR3 is TGCAGTGCTAGGCCAAGGATTGAGAACACTGAAGCTTTCTTT.

This clonotype has at least ten counts. The V call is TRBV28, the J call TRBJ2-3; no definite D call. The V end was cut by 4 bases, the J end by 0 bases, with 8 bases between. The CDR3 consists of 14 residues. Germline V CDR1 and CDR2: MDHEN, SYDVKM. The CDR3 DNA follows: TGTGCCAGCAGTTCCGGGTCTAGCACAGATACGCAGTATTTT. Amino acids: CASSSGSSTDTQYF.

This clonotype has more than one count but fewer than ten. This chain connects TRBV19 to TRBJ2-3; possible D gene TRBD1, 6 bases. CDR1 and CDR2 (germline): LNHDA, SQIVND (reference sequence). This CDR3 is built from 14 residues. Trimming removed 5 bases from V and 2 bases from J, with 11 bases in between. CDR3 sequence: CASSSTGFTDTQYF. CDR3 bases: TGTGCCAGTAGTTCAACAGGGTTCACAGATACGCAGTATTTT.

J is TRBJ2-5 and V is TRBV20-1; TRBD2 matches 12 bases. CDR3 length: 18 residues. Germline values: CDR1 DFQATT, CDR2 SNEGSKA (reference sequence). The V segment lost 5 bases and the J segment 2 bases; nucleotides outside the gene matches: 15. DNA for the CDR3: TGCAGTGCTCCTCAGACTAGCGGGAGTATATTCGGACAAGAGACCCAGTACTTC. Amino acids: CSAPQTSGSIFGQETQYF.

This clonotype was observed a few times. CDR3: CASSLTDPSYNEQFF. CDR3 DNA: TGCGCCAGCAGCTTGACAGATCCCTCCTACAATGAGCAGTTCTTC. The chain carries TRBV5-1 and TRBJ2-1; no reliable D call. The germline gives CDR1 SGHRS, CDR2 YFSETQ. With 1 base removed from V and 0 bases from J, the gap between germline ends came to 8 bases. CDR3 size: 15 residues.

This clonotype was picked up a small number of times. J is TRBJ2-3 and V is TRBV20-1, with 8 bases matching TRBD2. Trimming removed 2 bases from V and 3 bases from J; junction bases left unmatched: 4. Germline CDR1 reads DFQATT; CDR2 reads SNEGSKA (reference sequence). This CDR3 comprises 14 residues. CDR3 nucleotide sequence: TGCAGTGCTAGACCCGGGACTAGGACAGATACGCAGTATTTT. The encoded protein is CSARPGTRTDTQYF.

In its sample, this clonotype was seen many times. Here the CDR3 reads CSVAGTDGSDYEQYF. DNA for the CDR3: TGCAGCGTTGCTGGGACAGACGGTAGTGACTACGAGCAGTACTTC. This chain uses TRBV29-1 with TRBJ2-7; 7 positions agree with TRBD1. Germline CDR1 SQVTM, CDR2 ANQGSEA. This CDR3 is 15 amino acids long. The junction had 12 bases not matched to a gene; V was cut back by 4 bases and J by 3 bases.

In this sample, this clonotype turned up many times. The chain employs TRBV19 and TRBJ2-6; D not resolved. The CDR3 covers 14 residues. From germline, CDR1 is LNHDA and CDR2 SQIVND (reference sequence). V lost 2 bases to trimming and J lost 3 bases, with 5 bases between them. CDR3 nucleotide sequence: TGTGCCAGTAGTATAAAAGGTGGGGCCAACGTCCTGACTTTC. As protein: CASSIKGGANVLTF. Looking up the rest from reference TRBV19 and TRBJ2-6 gives the full variable domain: DGGITQSPKYLFRKEGQNVTLSCEQNLNHDAMYWYRQDPGQGLRLIYYSQIVNDFQKGDIAEGYSVSREKKESFPLTVTSAQKNPTAFYLCASSIKGGANVLTFGAGSRLTVL.

V and J are TRBV6-1 and TRBJ1-4; 7 positions match TRBD1. The CDR3 spans 15 residues. Germline V gene lookup returns CDR1 MNHNS and CDR2 SASEGT. Trimming removed 5 bases from V and 3 bases from J; junction bases left unmatched: 6. CDR3 region: CASSQDDRANEKLFF. The CDR3, as DNA: TGTGCCAGCAGTCAGGACGACAGGGCTAATGAAAAACTGTTTTTT.

This clonotype was seen repeatedly, ten times or more. The chain links TRBV28 to TRBJ2-7; TRBD1 matches at 7 bases. CDR1 and CDR2 from the germline V gene are MDHEN and SYDVKM. CDR3 size: 15 residues. With 6 bases clipped from V and 3 bases from J, the junction kept 11 bases outside the gene matches. Written as DNA, the CDR3 is TGTGCCAGCAGCCGACAGGGCCCCGTAGGCTACGAGCAGTACTTC. Protein product: CASSRQGPVGYEQYF. Full variable domain (remainder filled in from reference TRBV28 and TRBJ2-7): DVKVTQSSRYLVKRTGEKVFLECVQDMDHENMFWYRQDPGLGLRLIYFSYDVKMKEKGDIPEGYSVSREKKERFSLILESASTNQTSMYLCASSRQGPVGYEQYFGPGTRLTVT.

This clonotype turned up a few times. The chain recombines TRBV9 with TRBJ2-7; 8 positions agree with TRBD2. The CDR3 has 15 residues. V gave up 0 bases and J gave up 6 bases; unmatched junction bases: 8. Germline values: CDR1 SGDLS, CDR2 YYNGEE. The CDR3 is CASSVGPAGEGEQYF. The CDR3 bases are TGTGCCAGCAGCGTAGGTCCAGCGGGAGAGGGCGAGCAGTACTTC.

The sample holds many counts of this clonotype. V and J are TRBV18 and TRBJ2-5; D not certain. The germline gives CDR1 KGHSH, CDR2 LQKENI. The CDR3 loop spans 13 amino acids. V was trimmed by 1 base and J by 1 base, leaving 4 bases between them. CDR3 DNA: TGTGCCAGCTCACCACTCCTCCAAGAGACCCAGTACTTC. Translating it yields CASSPLLQETQYF.

The CDR3 DNA reads as TGCGCCAGCAGCCAAGGGACAGACGATTCCACAGATACGCAGTATTTT. Translated, it gives CASSQGTDDSTDTQYF. The rearrangement joins TRBV5-1 to TRBJ2-3; 7 nucleotides align to TRBD1. From germline, CDR1 is SGHRS and CDR2 YFSETQ. After removal of 4 bases from V and 2 bases from J, the junction contained 10 bases not matched to a gene. The CDR3 runs to 16 residues.

This clonotype has a count of ten or more. This chain connects TRBV20-1 to TRBJ2-3, with 7 bases identical to TRBD2. The junction had 2 bases not matched to a gene; V was cut back by 1 base and J by 1 base. The CDR3 sequence is 14 residues long. Looked up from germline, CDR1 is DFQATT and CDR2 is SNEGSKA (reference sequence). The CDR3, as DNA: TGCAGTGCTAGAGGGACTAGTGGCACAGATACGCAGTATTTT. Amino acids: CSARGTSGTDTQYF.

This clonotype has at least ten counts. The V call is TRBV20-1, the J call TRBJ2-7, with 9 bases that match TRBD2. The CDR3 contains 12 residues. Germline V lookup: CDR1 DFQATT, CDR2 SNEGSKA (reference sequence). J lost 6 bases, V lost 6 bases, and 6 bases had no gene match. The CDR3 reads CSAPTSGGEQYF. The CDR3 coding sequence is TGCAGTGCCCCGACTAGCGGTGGCGAGCAGTACTTC.

This clonotype occurred a few times. V is TRBV20-1 and J is TRBJ2-5; a possible D gene is TRBD1 (6 bases). The germline V and J ends were trimmed by 5 bases and 1 base, with 11 bases remaining between them. The CDR3 covers 13 residues. Germline V gene lookup returns CDR1 DFQATT and CDR2 SNEGSKA (reference sequence). CDR3 coding DNA: TGCAGTGCTCCCCGGGACATCCAAGAGACCCAGTACTTC. It yields the protein CSAPRDIQETQYF.

For the CDR3, the DNA is TGTGCCACCAGCAGCGGGGGACTTTTCTACGAGCAGTACTTC. This sequence encodes CATSSGGLFYEQYF. The V call is TRBV15, the J call TRBJ2-7, with D possibly matching TRBD2 (6 bases). The germline V gene encodes CDR1 LNHNV and CDR2 YYDKDF (reference sequence). The CDR3 sequence is 14 residues long. V shed 3 bases and J shed 3 bases, with 12 bases lying between them.

The chain couples TRBV5-1 to TRBJ2-7; D not certain. Germline CDR1 reads SGHRS; CDR2 reads YFSETQ. The length of the CDR3 is 15 residues. V was pared by 1 base and J by 1 base, with 12 bases between. The CDR3 spells CASSLQLDPSYEQYF. The CDR3 DNA sequence: TGCGCCAGCAGCTTGCAATTGGACCCATCCTACGAGCAGTACTTC.

This chain connects TRBV7-9 to TRBJ2-5; 13 bases match TRBD2. Germline CDR1 reads SEHNR; CDR2 reads FQNEAQ (reference sequence). The CDR3 length is 15 residues. The J segment lost 5 bases and the V segment lost 5 bases, leaving 5 bases of the junction unmatched. The CDR3 DNA reads TGTGCCAGCAGCCAACTAGCGGGAGGGCTGGAGACCCAGTACTTC. Its protein is CASSQLAGGLETQYF.

This sequence joins TRBV7-2 and TRBJ2-7; no firm D call. Germline CDR1 and CDR2: SGHTA and FQGNSA. CDR3 size: 15 residues. The V gene lost 0 bases and the J gene lost 6 bases, with 15 bases spanning the gap. The CDR3 is CASSLALGKTREQYF. The CDR3 nucleotides are TGTGCCAGCAGCTTAGCGCTAGGTAAAACACGCGAGCAGTACTTC.

This chain joins TRBV11-3 and TRBJ2-1, with 8 bases that match TRBD2. The germline gives CDR1 SGHNT, CDR2 YENEEA. The CDR3 is made up of 16 amino acids. Losses at the gene ends were 3 bases for V and 9 bases for J; bases not matched to a gene: 13. The CDR3 protein is CASSFSKGLVHPEQFF. DNA for the CDR3: TGTGCCAGCAGCTTCTCAAAGGGACTAGTGCATCCTGAGCAGTTCTTC.

This clonotype occurred many times. V usage is TRBV5-1 and J usage is TRBJ2-3; the D is unclear. CDR3 length equals 15 residues. Germline loops: CDR1 SGHRS, CDR2 YFSETQ. The V and J ends lost 0 bases and 5 bases respectively, with 13 bases between them. In DNA form, the CDR3 reads TGCGCCAGCAGCTTGGGAGGTACCCGAGTAGATACGCAGTATTTT. Translated, it gives CASSLGGTRVDTQYF.

This clonotype was detected ten times or more. The J gene is TRBJ2-2, the V gene TRBV7-9; D uncertain. Germline CDR1 reads SEHNR; CDR2 reads FQNEAQ (reference sequence). This CDR3 spans 13 amino acids. The ends were cut back, 2 bases at V and 0 bases at J, with 1 base in the middle. CDR3 nucleotides: TGTGCCAGCAGCTTACCGAACACCGGGGAGCTGTTTTTT. It yields the protein CASSLPNTGELFF.

V is TRBV7-9 and J is TRBJ2-1; possible D gene TRBD1, 5 bases. Per the germline V gene, CDR1 is SEHNR and CDR2 is FQNEAQ (reference sequence). The CDR3 runs to 14 residues. Trimming stripped 5 bases from V and 5 bases from J, with 13 bases between. The CDR3 coding sequence is TGTGCCAGCAGCCTCCAGGGTGTGGACAATGAGCAGTTCTTC. Its protein product is CASSLQGVDNEQFF.